The 15 T cell receptor beta chains below all came from one sample that was sequenced in a study of post-analysis software for immune sequencing data. Whole-study findings and limits: TRBV5-6, TRBV5-1 and TRBV20-1 belonged to a set of roughly five TRBV segments that were more frequent in patients than controls.

Their target antigens are unknown. TCR beta cDNA libraries had unique molecular identifiers. Each CDR3 protein is one row after TCRdb ran MiXCR on the PCR reads. The table records 700,000 to 900,000 distinct CDR3 sequences, under 60% of them present only once. The sequencing input was blood. These receptors were obtained from a girl aged 5 to 17 with multiple sclerosis.

This clonotype appeared a few times. V usage is TRBV12-3 or TRBV12-4 and J usage is TRBJ2-7; D might be TRBD1 (8 bases). Trimming left V 5 bases short and J 4 bases short, with 18 bases between. The CDR3 extends over 15 amino acids. The CDR3 here is CASSPGQGGGYEQYF. DNA for the CDR3: TGTGCCAGCAGTCCCGGACAGGGAGGGGGATACGAGCAGTACTTC.

V and J are TRBV7-2 and TRBJ2-3; 9 bases are shared with TRBD2. Germline CDR1 is SGHTA and CDR2 is FQGNSA. Trimming removed 5 bases from V and 0 bases from J; junction bases left unmatched: 3. CDR3 length: 15 amino acids. The CDR3 DNA reads TGTGCCAGCAGCCGTAGCGGGGGCAGCACAGATACGCAGTATTTT. It encodes CASSRSGGSTDTQYF.

This clonotype was counted a few times. This chain joins TRBV24-1 and TRBJ2-3; D not resolved. V gave up 4 bases and J gave up 4 bases, with 11 bases separating them. Germline assignment: CDR1 KGHDR and CDR2 SFDVKD. The CDR3 runs to 14 residues. CDR3 amino acids: CATSERQYADTQYF. In DNA form, the CDR3 reads TGTGCCACCAGTGAGCGCCAATACGCAGATACGCAGTATTTT.

The genes are TRBV29-1 and TRBJ1-4; D is uncertain. With 4 bases removed from V and 8 bases from J, the gap between germline ends came to 17 bases. The germline V gene has CDR1 SQVTM and CDR2 ANQGSEA. CDR3 length equals 14 residues. Written as DNA, the CDR3 is TGCAGCGTTGGACCCCGTGGGCGAGGGGAAAAACTGTTTTTT. Protein product: CSVGPRGRGEKLFF.

The chain is built from TRBV29-1 and TRBJ2-2, with no clear D. Trimming left V 6 bases short and J 5 bases short, with 13 bases between. CDR3 length equals 13 residues. The V gene's germline CDR1 is SQVTM and CDR2 ANQGSEA. The chain's CDR3 is CSVARMGTGELFF. The CDR3 DNA is TGCAGCGTGGCCCGGATGGGAACCGGGGAGCTGTTTTTT.

This clonotype was detected only a few times. One end of the junction does not line up with germline, which may come from a read error. V is TRBV20-1 and J is TRBJ2-1, with D possibly being TRBD2 (6 bases). Germline CDR1 DFQATT, CDR2 SNEGSKA (reference sequence). The CDR3 has 12 residues. The CDR3 protein is CSARDWNNGQFF. CDR3 bases: TGCAGTGCACGGGACTGGAACAATGGGCAGTTCTTC.

This chain uses TRBV28 with TRBJ2-7, with D possibly being TRBD1 (6 bases). This CDR3 is 16 amino acids long. CDR1 is MDHEN and CDR2 is SYDVKM in the germline V gene. The V end lost 6 bases, the J end lost 0 bases, and 18 bases lay between the germline ends. The CDR3: CASRSLDRLNSYEQYF. The CDR3 DNA is TGTGCCAGCAGGAGTCTAGACAGGTTAAACTCCTACGAGCAGTACTTC. Drawing the rest from reference TRBV28 and TRBJ2-7, the complete variable domain is DVKVTQSSRYLVKRTGEKVFLECVQDMDHENMFWYRQDPGLGLRLIYFSYDVKMKEKGDIPEGYSVSREKKERFSLILESASTNQTSMYLCASRSLDRLNSYEQYFGPGTRLTVT.

The chain combines TRBV29-1 with TRBJ2-1; D may correspond to TRBD1 or TRBD2 (6 bases each). The CDR3 length is 13 residues. Germline CDR1 and CDR2: SQVTM and ANQGSEA. V lost 1 base and J lost 6, with 10 bases in between. The CDR3 here is CSVEGGATNEQFF. DNA of the CDR3: TGCAGCGTTGAAGGGGGGGCAACCAATGAGCAGTTCTTC.

This clonotype was seen more than once but under ten times. J is TRBJ2-1 and V is TRBV13; TRBD2 aligns across 9 bases. The CDR3 loop spans 15 amino acids. Unmatched junction bases numbered 8, after V lost 4 bases and J lost 7 bases. The germline V gene encodes CDR1 PRHDT and CDR2 FYEKMQ (reference sequence). CDR3 DNA: TGTGCCAGCAGCTCCGCGGGAGGGCGATGGAATGAGCAGTTCTTC. It translates to CASSSAGGRWNEQFF.

The chain recombines TRBV20-1 with TRBJ2-1; D is unclear. The V gene lost 2 bases and the J gene lost 4 bases, with 6 bases spanning the gap. CDR3 length: 12 amino acids. Germline V lookup: CDR1 DFQATT, CDR2 SNEGSKA (reference sequence). Written as DNA, the CDR3 is TGCAGTGCTAGACTCGGATACAATGAGCAGTTCTTC. Protein: CSARLGYNEQFF.

The chain has TRBV29-1 and TRBJ1-4; 7 nucleotides align to TRBD1. The CDR3 has 12 residues. The ends lost 6 bases at V and 8 bases at J; junction bases unmatched: 6. From germline, CDR1 is SQVTM and CDR2 ANQGSEA. CDR3: CSVTGTEEKLFF. Written as DNA, the CDR3 is TGCAGCGTGACCGGGACAGAGGAAAAACTGTTTTTT.

The chain combines TRBV5-1 with TRBJ2-5; the D gene is possibly TRBD1 (7 bases). V was shortened by 5 bases and J by 4 bases, with 15 bases between the two germline ends. The germline CDR1 and CDR2 sequences are SGHRS and YFSETQ. The CDR3 has 14 amino acids. The CDR3 coding sequence is TGCGCCAGCAGGTCCCGTCAGGGGGGAGAGACCCAGTACTTC. It translates to CASRSRQGGETQYF.

The sample holds a few counts of this clonotype. V usage is TRBV7-9 and J usage is TRBJ1-1, with D possibly matching TRBD1 (6 bases). The germline V and J ends were trimmed by 1 base and 6 bases, with 15 bases remaining between them. The CDR3 covers 15 residues. Germline V gene sequence: CDR1 SEHNR, CDR2 FQNEAQ (reference sequence). CDR3: CASSLVGGEGPEAFF. In DNA, the CDR3 is TGTGCCAGCAGCTTAGTGGGGGGCGAGGGTCCTGAAGCTTTCTTT.

The rearrangement uses TRBV14 and TRBJ2-7; 10 nucleotides line up with TRBD2. Germline V gene sequence: CDR1 SGHDN, CDR2 FVKESK. V trimming: 3 bases; J trimming: 4 bases; junction bases outside the gene matches: 12. This CDR3 is built from 17 residues. The CDR3 bases are TGTGCCAGCAGCCACCGATTACAGGGACTAGCGCGGTACGAGCAGTACTTC. Translating it yields CASSHRLQGLARYEQYF.

A few counts support this clonotype. The rearrangement joins TRBV29-1 to TRBJ2-7; 8 nucleotides line up with TRBD1. The CDR3 covers 14 residues. V lost 7 bases and J lost 3; bases outside the gene matches: 11. CDR1 SQVTM and CDR2 ANQGSEA come from the germline V gene. The CDR3 loop reads CSDPRGLPNYEQYF. The DNA of the CDR3 is TGCAGCGACCCCAGGGGGCTGCCCAACTACGAGCAGTACTTC.